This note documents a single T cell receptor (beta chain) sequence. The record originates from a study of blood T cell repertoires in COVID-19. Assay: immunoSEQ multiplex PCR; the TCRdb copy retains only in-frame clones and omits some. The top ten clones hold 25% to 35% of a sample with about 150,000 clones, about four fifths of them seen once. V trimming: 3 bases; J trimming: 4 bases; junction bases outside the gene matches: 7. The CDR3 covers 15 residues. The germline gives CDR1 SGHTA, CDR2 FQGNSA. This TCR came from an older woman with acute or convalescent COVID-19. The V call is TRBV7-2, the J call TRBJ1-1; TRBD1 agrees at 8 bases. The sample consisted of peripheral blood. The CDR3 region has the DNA TGTGCCAGCAGCTTTCAGGGGGCGATCCCCACTGAAGCTTTCTTT. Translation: CASSFQGAIPTEAFF.